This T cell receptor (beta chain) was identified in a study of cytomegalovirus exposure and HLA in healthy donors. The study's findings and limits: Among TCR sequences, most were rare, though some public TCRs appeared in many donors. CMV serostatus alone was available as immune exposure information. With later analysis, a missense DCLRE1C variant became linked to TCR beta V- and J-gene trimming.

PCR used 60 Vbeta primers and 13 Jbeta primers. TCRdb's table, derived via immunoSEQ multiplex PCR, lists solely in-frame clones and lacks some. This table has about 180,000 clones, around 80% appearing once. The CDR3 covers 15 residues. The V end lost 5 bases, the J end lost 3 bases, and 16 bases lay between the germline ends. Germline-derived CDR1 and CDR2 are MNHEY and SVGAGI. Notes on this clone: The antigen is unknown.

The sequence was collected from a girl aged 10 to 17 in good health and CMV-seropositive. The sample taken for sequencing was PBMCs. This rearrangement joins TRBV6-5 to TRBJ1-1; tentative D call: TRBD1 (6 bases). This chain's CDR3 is CASSHGGAGDTEAFF. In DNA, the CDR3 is TGTGCCAGCAGTCATGGGGGGGCTGGGGACACTGAAGCTTTCTTT.